These 28 T cell receptor beta chains came from one sample sequenced in a study of blood T cell repertoires in COVID-19 (dated by TCRdb to 2020 to 2021). The library was produced with the immunoSEQ multiplex PCR assay. TCRdb obtained this table from immuneACCESS and retained in-frame rearrangements with V and J assigned. These tables miss some clones; where compared with another copy, unresolved V genes account for less than half of the shortfall, and the remainder is unexplained. Counted in this sample were 300,000 or so clones; roughly 90% of them appeared once. The ten largest clones add up to around 2.5% of the sample. The sample was PBMCs or T cells enriched from blood (not recorded which). Every receptor here comes from a man in his sixties who had recovered from COVID-19.

This chain joins TRBV10-1 and TRBJ2-7; 11 positions agree with TRBD2. The V gene's germline CDR1 is WNHNN and CDR2 SYGVQD (reference sequence). The CDR3 has 14 amino acids. Trimming took 6 bases from V and 3 from J; bases not matched to a gene: 4. CDR3: CASRGTSGYYEQYF. The CDR3 coding sequence is TGCGCCAGCAGAGGGACTAGCGGTTACTACGAGCAGTACTTC.

This chain connects TRBV2 to TRBJ2-5; 8 bases fit TRBD2. This CDR3 has 15 residues. Looked up from germline, CDR1 is SNHLY and CDR2 is FYNNEI. V shed 6 bases and J 5 bases; nucleotides not matched to a gene: 11. CDR3 sequence (DNA): TGTGCCAGCAGCCCATCTGGCGGGGGGTTCGAGACCCAGTACTTC. Its translation: CASSPSGGGFETQYF.

The rearrangement uses TRBV3-1 (or the pseudogene TRBV3-2) and TRBJ2-5, with D possibly TRBD2 on 5 matching bases. Looked up from germline, CDR1 is LGHDT and CDR2 is YNNKEL (reference sequence). With 5 bases removed from V and 8 bases from J, the gap between germline ends came to 12 bases. The CDR3 consists of 12 residues. The CDR3 region is CASSSHRETQYF. CDR3 sequence (DNA): TGTGCCAGCAGCTCCCACCGGGAAACCCAGTACTTC.

The CDR3 loop is CASSTYIGSNQPQHF. CDR3 in DNA: TGTGCCAGCAGTACCTATATTGGTAGCAATCAGCCCCAGCATTTT. The chain has TRBV27 and TRBJ1-5; no definite D call. The V and J ends lost 5 bases and 0 bases respectively, with 11 bases between them. The CDR3 covers 15 residues. CDR1 and CDR2 (germline): MNHEY, SMNVEV (reference sequence).

The gene calls are TRBV11-3 and TRBJ2-1; 11 bases are shared with TRBD2. J lost 7 bases, V lost 2 bases, and 10 bases had no gene match. CDR1 and CDR2 from the germline V gene are SGHNT and YENEEA. The CDR3 contains 17 residues. CDR3 sequence: CASSLTIAGGLVNEQFF. DNA of the CDR3: TGTGCCAGCAGCTTAACGATAGCGGGAGGGCTGGTTAATGAGCAGTTCTTC.

In the case of this clone: One end of the junction does not line up with germline, which may come from a read error. The V and J genes are TRBV7-2 and TRBJ2-3; D is undetermined. Germline-derived CDR1 and CDR2 are SGHTA and FQGNSA. The CDR3 runs to 13 residues. The CDR3 coding sequence is TGTGCCAGCAGCACCGCCCTCACAGATGCGCAGTATTTT. This encodes CASSTALTDAQYF.

This clone appeared a single time. The rearrangement uses TRBV7-9 and TRBJ2-1; 15 bases are shared with TRBD2. Unmatched junction bases numbered 10, after V lost 5 bases and J lost 5 bases. Germline assignment: CDR1 SEHNR and CDR2 FQNEAQ (reference sequence). There are 18 residues in the CDR3. This chain's CDR3 is CASSGLAGGPSGHNEQFF. CDR3 nucleotide sequence: TGTGCCAGCAGCGGACTAGCGGGGGGGCCGTCTGGCCACAATGAGCAGTTCTTC. The full variable domain, with the rest looked up from reference TRBV7-9 and TRBJ2-1, is DTGVSQNPRHKITKRGQNVTFRCDPISEHNRLYWYRQTLGQGPEFLTYFQNEAQLEKSRLLSDRFSAERPKGSFSTLEIQRTEQGDSAMYLCASSGLAGGPSGHNEQFFGPGTRLTVL.

The J gene is TRBJ2-3, the V gene TRBV6-5; the D is unclear. Germline CDR1 and CDR2: MNHEY and SVGAGI. The CDR3 length is 14 residues. The V and J ends lost 3 bases and 2 bases respectively, with 9 bases between them. CDR3 amino acids: CASSYQEITDTQYF. CDR3 DNA: TGTGCCAGCAGTTATCAAGAGATCACAGATACGCAGTATTTT.

The rearrangement uses TRBV5-4 and TRBJ2-3, with TRBD2 matching over 12 bases. Germline lookup yields CDR1 SGHNT and CDR2 YYREEE (reference sequence). This CDR3 has 16 amino acids. V dropped 1 base and J dropped 6; count of bases not matched to a gene: 6. The CDR3 here is CASSLWASGGADTQYF. CDR3 DNA: TGTGCCAGCAGCTTGTGGGCTAGCGGGGGGGCTGATACGCAGTATTTT.

The chain couples TRBV12-3 or TRBV12-4 to TRBJ2-5; possibly TRBD1 for D (5 bases). The CDR3 runs to 13 residues. The V gene lost 6 bases and the J gene lost 3 bases, with 11 bases spanning the gap. The CDR3 sequence: CASSRGQEETQYF. The CDR3, as DNA: TGTGCCAGCAGCCGAGGACAAGAAGAGACCCAGTACTTC.

The chain has TRBV9 and TRBJ2-1; 11 bases are a match to TRBD2. Germline assignment: CDR1 SGDLS and CDR2 YYNGEE. J gave up 2 bases and V 3 bases, and 1 base lay outside the gene matches. The CDR3 has 15 residues. The CDR3 nucleotides read TGTGCCAGCAGCGAGGGACTAGCGGCCTACAATGAGCAGTTCTTC. Translating it yields CASSEGLAAYNEQFF.

This chain uses TRBV7-2 with TRBJ2-7; 10 bases are a match to TRBD1. The CDR3 runs to 15 residues. The germline CDR1 and CDR2 sequences are SGHTA and FQGNSA. V lost 1 base, J lost 8 bases, and 8 bases stayed unmatched. The DNA of the CDR3 is TGTGCCAGCAGCTTAGTGGACCGGGACAGGGGAAAGCAGTACTTC. Translation gives CASSLVDRDRGKQYF.

This rearrangement joins TRBV19 to TRBJ1-6, with D perhaps matching TRBD1 (6 bases). The CDR3 is 14 residues long. Trimming removed 3 bases at V and 7 bases at J, with 10 bases between. CDR1 is LNHDA, CDR2 SQIVND, per germline (reference sequence). CDR3 in amino acids: CASSIAGANSPLHF. The CDR3 coding sequence is TGTGCCAGTAGTATCGCGGGGGCCAATTCACCCCTCCACTTT.

J is TRBJ1-4 and V is TRBV7-9, with D possibly being TRBD1 (6 bases). Per the germline V gene, CDR1 is SEHNR and CDR2 is FQNEAQ (reference sequence). V gave up 6 bases and J gave up 4 bases, with 15 bases separating them. The CDR3 sequence is 15 residues long. CDR3 in DNA: TGTGCCAGCAGTCACCGGACAGAATATAATGAAAAACTGTTTTTT. As protein: CASSHRTEYNEKLFF.

This rearrangement joins TRBV4-1 to TRBJ2-7, with D tentatively TRBD2 (6 bases). V gave up 1 base and J gave up 0 bases, with 16 bases separating them. The CDR3 has 17 residues. Germline V gives CDR1 MGHRA, CDR2 YSYEKL. The CDR3 reads CASSQVGGPRTSYEQYF. CDR3 sequence (DNA): TGCGCCAGCAGCCAAGTGGGGGGACCCAGGACCTCCTACGAGCAGTACTTC.

The chain joins TRBV5-4 to TRBJ1-2, with 7 bases matching TRBD1. The CDR3 has 17 amino acids. The germline gives CDR1 SGHNT, CDR2 YYREEE (reference sequence). The trim removed 1 base at V and 6 bases at J, leaving 15 bases unmatched. Here the CDR3 DNA reads TGTGCCAGCAGCTTGATTATAAGCAGACAGGGCGGCGATGGCTACACCTTC. Protein: CASSLIISRQGGDGYTF.

The V gene is TRBV27, the J gene TRBJ2-1; 8 bases fit TRBD1. The CDR3 has 14 residues. V shed 6 bases, J shed 6 bases, and the junction held 7 bases outside the gene matches. The germline CDR1 and CDR2 sequences are MNHEY and SMNVEV (reference sequence). CDR3 coding DNA: TGTGCCAGCAGACGAGGACAGGGCGTCAATGAGCAGTTCTTC. Translation: CASRRGQGVNEQFF.

This clone was counted only a few times. The rearrangement uses TRBV7-3 and TRBJ2-2; D uncertain. The CDR3 sequence is 15 residues long. CDR1 and CDR2 from the germline V gene are SGHTA and FQGTGA. V lost 5 bases, J lost 4 bases, and 14 bases lay in between. This chain's CDR3 is CASSPVHYPTGELFF. CDR3 coding DNA: TGTGCCAGCAGCCCGGTCCACTACCCCACCGGGGAGCTGTTTTTT. The entire variable domain, with the rest obtained from reference TRBV7-3 and TRBJ2-2, is as follows: GAGVSQTPSNKVTEKGKYVELRCDPISGHTALYWYRQSLGQGPEFLIYFQGTGAADDSGLPNDRFFAVRPEGSVSTLKIQRTERGDSAVYLCASSPVHYPTGELFFGEGSRLTVL.

The V and J genes are TRBV12-3 or TRBV12-4 and TRBJ2-7; D is unclear. With 4 bases removed from V and 4 bases from J, the gap between germline ends came to 5 bases. The CDR3 spans 11 residues. CDR3 in DNA: TGTGCCAGCAGTTACAAATACGAGCAGTACTTC. Its translation: CASSYKYEQYF.

This clone occurred once. V gene TRBV6-5 combines with J gene TRBJ2-2; D is undetermined. CDR1 is MNHEY and CDR2 is SVGAGI in the germline V gene. The CDR3 consists of 15 residues. The germline V and J ends were trimmed by 7 bases and 2 bases, with 14 bases remaining between them. This CDR3 reads CASTSVRLNTGELFF. The CDR3 DNA reads TGTGCCAGCACGTCGGTCAGGCTAAACACCGGGGAGCTGTTTTTT.

V and J are TRBV4-2 and TRBJ2-2; the D is unclear. Per germline, CDR1 LGHNA and CDR2 YNFKEQ. CDR3 length: 14 amino acids. Trimming shortened V by 1 base and J by 4 bases, and 7 bases separated the two germline ends. The CDR3 nucleotides are TGTGCCAGCAGCCAAGCAGATCCCACCGGGGAGCTGTTTTTT. This encodes CASSQADPTGELFF.

The V gene is TRBV5-1, the J gene TRBJ2-1, with 9 nucleotides matching TRBD2. V lost 4 bases, J lost 4 bases, and 6 bases stayed unmatched. Germline V gene data show CDR1 as SGHRS and CDR2 as YFSETQ. CDR3 length: 15 amino acids. In DNA, the CDR3 is TGCGCCAGCAGCCAGGGACTAGCTCAATACAATGAGCAGTTCTTC. This encodes CASSQGLAQYNEQFF.

The chain combines TRBV5-1 with TRBJ2-7; 10 nucleotides agree with TRBD2. Looked up from germline, CDR1 is SGHRS and CDR2 is YFSETQ. The CDR3 is made up of 19 amino acids. V lost 0 bases, J lost 0 bases, and 12 bases stayed unmatched. The CDR3 coding sequence is TGCGCCAGCAGCTTGGCCTTCTCAGCGGGGGGGATGAGCTCCTACGAGCAGTACTTC. It yields the protein CASSLAFSAGGMSSYEQYF. Full variable domain (remainder filled in from reference TRBV5-1 and TRBJ2-7): KAGVTQTPRYLIKTRGQQVTLSCSPISGHRSVSWYQQTPGQGLQFLFEYFSETQRNKGNFPGRFSGRQFSNSRSEMNVSTLELGDSALYLCASSLAFSAGGMSSYEQYFGPGTRLTVT.

V usage is TRBV6-2 or TRBV6-3 and J usage is TRBJ2-1; TRBD2 matches 10 bases. The germline V gene has CDR1 MNHEY and CDR2 SVGEGT. V shed 5 bases and J 4 bases; nucleotides not matched to a gene: 17. The CDR3 length is 19 residues. The CDR3: CASSLRARSGRAFYNEQFF. CDR3 sequence (DNA): TGTGCCAGCAGTCTACGGGCCCGCAGCGGGAGGGCCTTTTACAATGAGCAGTTCTTC.

The chain combines TRBV7-6 with TRBJ2-1, with 9 nucleotides matching TRBD2. The junction had 10 bases not matched to a gene; V was cut back by 2 bases and J by 2 bases. Germline V CDR1 and CDR2: SGHVS, FNYEAQ. This CDR3 comprises 18 residues. The CDR3 loop is CASSLSGNSGSPYNEQFF. DNA for the CDR3: TGTGCCAGCAGCTTATCTGGTAATAGCGGGAGCCCCTACAATGAGCAGTTCTTC.

The chain carries TRBV5-6 and TRBJ1-2, with 7 bases lining up with TRBD1. The germline V gene has CDR1 SGHDT and CDR2 YYEEEE. The CDR3 is 15 residues long. The junction had 9 bases not matched to a gene; V was cut back by 0 bases and J by 7 bases. For the CDR3, the DNA is TGTGCCAGCAGCTTGGGCCAAACAGGGGCTTTTGGCTACACCTTC. Translation gives CASSLGQTGAFGYTF.

The rearrangement links TRBV12-3 or TRBV12-4 to TRBJ2-7, with 9 nucleotides matching TRBD2. V gave up 6 bases and J gave up 6 bases; unmatched junction bases: 6. The CDR3 covers 13 residues. The CDR3 sequence: CASSYSGRVEQYF. The CDR3 nucleotides read TGTGCCAGCAGCTATAGCGGGAGAGTCGAGCAGTACTTC.

V is TRBV7-9 and J is TRBJ1-2; 9 nucleotides align to TRBD1. Trimming removed 3 bases from V and 0 bases from J; junction bases left unmatched: 11. The CDR3 contains 18 residues. Germline CDR1 reads SEHNR; CDR2 reads FQNEAQ (reference sequence). In nucleotides, the CDR3 is TGTGCCAGCAGCTTGGGGTCCGGGACAGGGTTAGCTAACTATGGCTACACCTTC. The encoded protein is CASSLGSGTGLANYGYTF.